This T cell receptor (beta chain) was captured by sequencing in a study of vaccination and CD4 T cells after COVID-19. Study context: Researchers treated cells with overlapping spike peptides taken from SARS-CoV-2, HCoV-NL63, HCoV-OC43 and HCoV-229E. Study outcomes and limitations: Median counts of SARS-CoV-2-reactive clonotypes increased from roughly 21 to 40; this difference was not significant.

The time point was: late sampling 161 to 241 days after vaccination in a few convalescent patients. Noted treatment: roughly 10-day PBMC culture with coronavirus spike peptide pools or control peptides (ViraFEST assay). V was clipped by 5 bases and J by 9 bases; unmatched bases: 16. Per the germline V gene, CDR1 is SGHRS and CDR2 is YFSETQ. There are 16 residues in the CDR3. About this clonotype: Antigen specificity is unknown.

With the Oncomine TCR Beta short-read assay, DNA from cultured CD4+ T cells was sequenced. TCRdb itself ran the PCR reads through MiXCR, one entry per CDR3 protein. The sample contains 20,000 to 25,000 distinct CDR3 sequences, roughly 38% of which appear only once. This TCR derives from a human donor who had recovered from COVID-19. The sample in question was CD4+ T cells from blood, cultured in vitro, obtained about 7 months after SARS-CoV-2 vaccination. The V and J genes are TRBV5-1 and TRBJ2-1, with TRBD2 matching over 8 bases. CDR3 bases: TGCGCCAGCAGTCCAACGTCGGGACTAGTTAGTTCTGAGCAGTTCTTC. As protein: CASSPTSGLVSSEQFF.